What follows are 9 T cell receptor beta chains derived from one specimen sequenced in a study of type 1 regulatory T cells. Using its own MiXCR run on the reads, TCRdb lists one record per CDR3 protein. The sample shows 90,000 to 100,000 distinct CDR3 sequences, around 30% of them seen only once. The sample taken for sequencing was CD4+ T cells, either the whole sample or a sorted fraction (not recorded which). The receptor set was obtained from a human donor in good health.

Only a few counts were recorded for this clonotype. The chain employs TRBV6-6 and TRBJ2-7, with D perhaps TRBD2 (6 bases). Looked up from germline, CDR1 is MNHNY and CDR2 is SVGAGI (reference sequence). The V gene lost 7 bases and the J gene lost 3 bases, with 13 bases spanning the gap. The CDR3 runs to 13 residues. The DNA for the CDR3 is TGTGCCAGCAATCGTGGGACTCTCTACGAGCAGTACTTC. The encoded protein is CASNRGTLYEQYF.

This rearrangement joins TRBV4-3 to TRBJ1-5; D is possibly TRBD1 (6 bases). The CDR3 sequence is 15 residues long. Germline assignment: CDR1 LGHNA and CDR2 YSLEER. Between the trimmed V and J ends, which lost 0 bases and 7 bases, there was a span of 13 bases. For the CDR3, the DNA is TGCGCCAGCAGCCAAGATATAGGGGGGGAACAGCCCCAGCATTTT. This encodes CASSQDIGGEQPQHF.

This clonotype was detected only a few times. The chain carries TRBV7-3 and TRBJ1-2, with D possibly being TRBD1 (6 bases). Trimming shortened V by 2 bases and J by 4 bases, and 20 bases separated the two germline ends. The CDR3 totals 17 residues. CDR1 and CDR2 (germline): SGHTA, FQGTGA. The CDR3 DNA reads TGTGCCAGCAGCTTACAAGGAGACAGGAATCGACTCTATGGCTACACCTTC. It codes for CASSLQGDRNRLYGYTF.

The chain links TRBV5-1 to TRBJ2-1, with TRBD1 matching over 12 bases. CDR1 and CDR2 from the germline V gene are SGHRS and YFSETQ. The CDR3 spans 15 residues. The J segment lost 5 bases and the V segment lost 6 bases, leaving 6 bases of the junction unmatched. The CDR3 sequence is CASKGGQGAHNEQFF. The CDR3 bases are TGCGCCAGCAAGGGGGGACAGGGGGCGCACAATGAGCAGTTCTTC.

This clonotype was seen more than once but under ten times. V and J are TRBV20-1 and TRBJ2-4; possible D gene TRBD1, 6 bases. Germline CDR1 and CDR2: DFQATT and SNEGSKA (reference sequence). V was pared by 2 bases and J by 7 bases, with 21 bases between. The CDR3 loop spans 16 amino acids. The CDR3 here is CSARNWGRTNSNIQYF. CDR3 bases: TGCAGTGCTAGAAATTGGGGGCGGACAAATTCGAACATTCAGTACTTC.

The chain combines TRBV18 with TRBJ2-3; possibly TRBD1 for D (7 bases). Germline-derived CDR1 and CDR2 are KGHSH and LQKENI. V lost 1 base, J lost 4 bases, and 15 bases lay in between. The CDR3 sequence is 16 residues long. Here the CDR3 reads CASSPLPGGSADTQYF. In DNA form, the CDR3 reads TGTGCCAGCTCACCACTCCCAGGGGGGAGCGCAGATACGCAGTATTTT.

This clonotype occurred a few times. The gene calls are TRBV30 and TRBJ1-2; D remains ambiguous. CDR1 is GTSNPN, CDR2 SVGIG, per germline (reference sequence). The V gene lost 8 bases and the J gene lost 7 bases, with 11 bases spanning the gap. This CDR3 is built from 10 residues. CDR3: CAQLKGGYTF. As DNA, the CDR3 is TGTGCCCAACTTAAGGGTGGCTACACCTTC.

The CDR3 is CASSYPGGPEFF. For the CDR3, the DNA is TGTGCCAGCAGCTACCCAGGAGGGCCGGAGTTCTTC. The rearrangement joins TRBV7-3 to TRBJ2-1, with TRBD2 as a possible D gene (6 bases). Germline-derived CDR1 and CDR2 are SGHTA and FQGTGA. The CDR3 sequence is 12 residues long. V shed 4 bases and J shed 14 bases, with 15 bases lying between them. The entire variable domain, with the rest obtained from reference TRBV7-3 and TRBJ2-1, is as follows: GAGVSQTPSNKVTEKGKYVELRCDPISGHTALYWYRQSLGQGPEFLIYFQGTGAADDSGLPNDRFFAVRPEGSVSTLKIQRTERGDSAVYLCASSYPGGPEFFGPGTRLTVL.

This clonotype was seen many times. CDR3 DNA: TGTGCCAGCAGTTCTCCGGGACTAGCGGGAGATGAGCAGTTCTTC. The encoded protein is CASSSPGLAGDEQFF. This chain links TRBV12-3 or TRBV12-4 with TRBJ2-1, with 14 bases lining up with TRBD2. J was trimmed by 8 bases and V by 4 bases; bases with no gene match: 4. The CDR3 has 15 residues.